One and the same sample provided the 3 T cell receptor beta chains below, sequenced in a study of blood T cells in healthy people across ages. The use of a sample-barcoded 5' primer and a J-beta primer mix characterized a second PCR of 7 to 11 cycles. Via MiXCR, TCRdb re-called the 5' RACE reads, giving one row per CDR3 protein. The top ten hold around 3% of the sample, which has about 780,000 distinct CDR3 sequences, about a quarter seen once. The same data also contributed to another study, on T cells of mothers and their children.

The sequencing sample was made of blood. All receptors come from a boy aged 5 to 17 in good health.

This clonotype was detected only a few times. One end of the junction is discordant with germline, which a read error may explain. The J gene is TRBJ2-5, the V gene TRBV2; D may be TRBD2 (7 bases). The CDR3 runs 14 residues. CDR1 and CDR2 (germline): SNHLY, FYNNEI. The CDR3 DNA reads as TGTGCCAGCAGTGAAGACAGGGTGCGGGAGACCCGGTACTTC. Translation gives CASSEDRVRETRYF. The whole variable domain, filled in from reference TRBV2 and TRBJ2-5, reads EPEVTQTPSHQVTQMGQEVILRCVPISNHLYFYWYRQILGQKVEFLVSFYNNEISEKSEIFDDQFSVERPDGSNFTLKIRSTKLEDSAMYFCASSEDRVRETRYFGPGTRLLVL.

The rearrangement uses TRBV6-1 and TRBJ2-5; no reliable D call. Germline CDR1 reads MNHNS; CDR2 reads SASEGT. This CDR3 contains 11 residues. Trimming stripped 8 bases from V and 5 bases from J, with 9 bases between. This CDR3 is CASLVRETQYF. In nucleotides, the CDR3 is TGTGCCAGCCTAGTCAGGGAGACCCAGTACTTC.

The chain recombines TRBV28 with TRBJ2-7; no definite D call. Germline CDR1 is MDHEN and CDR2 is SYDVKM. The CDR3 extends over 12 amino acids. Trimming took 3 bases from V and 2 from J, leaving 5 bases between them. This CDR3 is CASSFRTYEQYF. The CDR3 nucleotides read TGTGCCAGCAGTTTCAGGACCTACGAGCAGTACTTC.